This T cell receptor beta chain appears in the sequencing data of a study of blood T cell repertoires in COVID-19. Study-level information: Acute-phase and convalescent COVID-19 samples originated in the United States, Italy and Spain.

Losses at the gene ends were 7 bases for V and 2 bases for J; bases not matched to a gene: 5. The CDR3 runs 14 residues. Germline V lookup: CDR1 MNHEY, CDR2 SVGAGI. Original methodology: Nucleated cell counts were estimated from reference gene primer amplification. Clones were sequenced by immunoSEQ multiplex PCR, and TCRdb holds only the in-frame ones, with some missing. The DNA gave D and trimming, while V, J and clone size come from that table. The profile shows 150,000 to 200,000 clones, 79% of them singletons. This clonotype was sampled from a man between 60 and 70 years old with active or convalescent COVID-19. This chain joins TRBV6-5 and TRBJ2-7, with 10 bases identical to TRBD1. Sequencing used peripheral blood. This CDR3 reads CASTSGTGAYEQYF. The CDR3 DNA reads TGTGCCAGCACCTCCGGGACAGGGGCCTACGAGCAGTACTTC.